This T cell receptor (beta chain) was obtained from a study of shared clonotypes between healthy human individuals. Concerning this clone itself: Other DNA sequences within the sample encode an identical CDR3.

V was pared by 2 bases and J by 2 bases, with 3 bases of the junction left unmatched. The length of the CDR3 is 14 residues. Germline V gene data show CDR1 as SGHTA and CDR2 as FQGNSA. Naive CD8 populations comprised CD45RO-negative cells positively selected for CCR7, excluding terminally differentiated effector memory CD45RA+ cells. Sequenced by immunoSEQ multiplex PCR; TCRdb stores in-frame clones only, minus some. The sample holds millions of clones, around 96% seen once. Sequencing was carried out using naive CD8+ T cells sorted from blood. The chain joins TRBV7-2 to TRBJ2-7; 7 bases are a match to TRBD1. This receptor was obtained from a man between 18 and 35 years old in good health. The CDR3 loop reads CASSLRDSTYEQYF. CDR3 nucleotide sequence: TGTGCCAGCAGCTTAAGGGACAGTACCTACGAGCAGTACTTC.